This T cell receptor (beta chain) was obtained from a study of blood T cell repertoires in COVID-19. Background on the study: Researchers got acute and convalescent COVID-19 samples from the United States, Italy and Spain. Sources were T cells, B-cell-depleted T cells, or PBMCs; the material itself was cDNA or gDNA.

Produced via immunoSEQ multiplex PCR; TCRdb's table is partial and in-frame only. The repertoire holds 170,000 or so clones, with roughly nine tenths as singletons. There are 14 residues in the CDR3. The junction had 7 bases not matched to a gene; V was cut back by 5 bases and J by 8 bases. The germline V gene encodes CDR1 SQVTM and CDR2 ANQGSEA. This chain uses TRBV29-1 with TRBJ2-1, with 12 bases that match TRBD2. Material for sequencing was peripheral blood. The source of this sequence is a man aged 50-60 years with acute or convalescent COVID-19. CDR3 nucleotide sequence: TGCAGCGTTCGGTCTAGCGGGAGGGGGGATGAGCAGTTCTTC. Translated: CSVRSSGRGDEQFF.